These 5 T cell receptor beta chains originate from one sample sequenced in a study of T cell responses to AZD1222 COVID-19 vaccine. Using immunoSEQ multiplex PCR, the repertoire was profiled, and TCRdb retains in-frame clones only, with some absent. The table lists 150,000 or so clones, 90% of them singletons, with over 1.2% in the top ten. The specimen comprised peripheral blood, sampled 28 days after the second AZD1222 dose. These receptors were taken from an adult who received the AZD1222 COVID-19 vaccine.

CDR3 nucleotides: TGTGCCACCAGTGATCGGACAGACCTCTATGGCTACACCTTC. This encodes CATSDRTDLYGYTF. The genes are TRBV24-1 and TRBJ1-2; a possible D gene is TRBD1 (6 bases). The CDR3 length is 14 residues. Trimming removed 3 bases at V and 4 bases at J, with 11 bases between. CDR1 is KGHDR, CDR2 SFDVKD, per germline.

The chain uses TRBV7-2 and TRBJ2-3; perhaps D is TRBD1 or TRBD2 (5 bases each). V was clipped by 5 bases and J by 9 bases, with 21 bases between them. The CDR3 spans 15 residues. In germline, CDR1 is SGHTA, CDR2 FQGNSA. CDR3 nucleotides: TGTGCCAGCAGCCTATATAGCGCCCGGGACCCCACGCAGTATTTT. It yields the protein CASSLYSARDPTQYF.

The chain carries TRBV5-1 and TRBJ1-2; D is unclear. Trimming left V 0 bases short and J 6 bases short, with 9 bases between. This CDR3 comprises 13 residues. Per the germline V gene, CDR1 is SGHRS and CDR2 is YFSETQ. The CDR3 coding sequence is TGCGCCAGCAGCTTGGGAGGTGGGGATGGCTACACCTTC. Amino acid sequence: CASSLGGGDGYTF.

The chain combines TRBV6-5 with TRBJ2-1; 7 bases fit TRBD1. Germline CDR1 MNHEY, CDR2 SVGAGI. Trimming cost V 10 bases and J 7 bases; bases outside gene matches: 13. This CDR3 is 14 amino acids long. In DNA form, the CDR3 reads TGTGCCAACTCCCCCGGGACAGTACCGAATGAGCAGTTCTTC. Translating it yields CANSPGTVPNEQFF.

The chain is built from TRBV7-2 and TRBJ1-4; D may be TRBD1 (5 bases). Germline CDR1 SGHTA, CDR2 FQGNSA. The CDR3 is 15 residues long. V shed 4 bases and J shed 5 bases, with 14 bases lying between them. CDR3 bases: TGTGCCAGCAGCTCCAACACAGGACGAAATGAAAAACTGTTTTTT. Residues: CASSSNTGRNEKLFF.